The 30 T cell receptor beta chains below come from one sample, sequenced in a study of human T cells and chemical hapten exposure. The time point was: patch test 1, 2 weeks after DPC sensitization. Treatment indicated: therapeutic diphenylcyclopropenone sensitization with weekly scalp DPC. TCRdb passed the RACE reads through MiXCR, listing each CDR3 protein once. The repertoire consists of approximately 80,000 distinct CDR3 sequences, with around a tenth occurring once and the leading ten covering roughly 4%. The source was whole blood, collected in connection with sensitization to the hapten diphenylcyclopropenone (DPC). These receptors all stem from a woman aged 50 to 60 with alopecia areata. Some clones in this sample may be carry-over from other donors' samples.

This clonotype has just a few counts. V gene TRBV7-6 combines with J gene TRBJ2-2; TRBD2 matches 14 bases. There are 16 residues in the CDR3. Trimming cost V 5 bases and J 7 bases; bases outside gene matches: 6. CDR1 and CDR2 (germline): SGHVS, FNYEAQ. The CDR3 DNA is TGTGCCAGCAGCCCCGGACTAGCGGGAGGTGTCGGGGAGCTGTTTTTT. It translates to CASSPGLAGGVGELFF.

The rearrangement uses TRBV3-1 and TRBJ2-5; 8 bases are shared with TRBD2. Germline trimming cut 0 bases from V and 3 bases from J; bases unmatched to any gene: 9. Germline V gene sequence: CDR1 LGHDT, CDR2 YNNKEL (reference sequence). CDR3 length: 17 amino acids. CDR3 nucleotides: TGTGCCAGCAGCCAAGATCTGTGGGCGGGAGGAAAAGAGACCCAGTACTTC. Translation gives CASSQDLWAGGKETQYF.

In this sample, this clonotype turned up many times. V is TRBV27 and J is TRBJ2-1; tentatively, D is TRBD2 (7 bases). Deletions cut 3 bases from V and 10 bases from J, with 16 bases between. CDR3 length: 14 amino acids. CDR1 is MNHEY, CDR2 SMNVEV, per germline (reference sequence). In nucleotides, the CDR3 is TGTGCCAGCAGTTTGTGGGGGGGGGCTCAGGAGCAGTTCTTC. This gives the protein CASSLWGGAQEQFF.

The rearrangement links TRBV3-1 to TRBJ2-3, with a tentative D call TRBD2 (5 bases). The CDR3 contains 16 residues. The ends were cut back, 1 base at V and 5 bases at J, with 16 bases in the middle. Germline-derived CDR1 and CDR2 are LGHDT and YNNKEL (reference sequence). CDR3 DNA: TGTGCCAGCAGCCAAGTGGAATGGGGTAGCGTAGATACGCAGTATTTT. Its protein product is CASSQVEWGSVDTQYF.

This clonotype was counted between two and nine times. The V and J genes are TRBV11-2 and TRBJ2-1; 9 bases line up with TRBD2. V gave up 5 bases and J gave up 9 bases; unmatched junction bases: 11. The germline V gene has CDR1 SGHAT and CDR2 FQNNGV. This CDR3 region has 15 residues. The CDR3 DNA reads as TGTGCCAGCAGCCCGGCTAGCGGGACCCTCGCTGAGCAGTTCTTC. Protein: CASSPASGTLAEQFF.

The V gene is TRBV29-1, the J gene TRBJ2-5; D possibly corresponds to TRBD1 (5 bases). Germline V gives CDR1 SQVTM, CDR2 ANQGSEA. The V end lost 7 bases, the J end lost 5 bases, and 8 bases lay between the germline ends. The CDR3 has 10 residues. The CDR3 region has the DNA TGCAGCGGGAAGGGGGAGACCCAGTACTTC. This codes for CSGKGETQYF.

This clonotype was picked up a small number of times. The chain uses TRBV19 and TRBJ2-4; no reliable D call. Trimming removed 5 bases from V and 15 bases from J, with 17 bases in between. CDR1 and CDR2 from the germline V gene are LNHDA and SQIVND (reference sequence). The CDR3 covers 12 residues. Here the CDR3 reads CASSPGPTRTYF. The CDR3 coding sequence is TGTGCCAGTAGTCCAGGACCAACCAGGACGTACTTC.

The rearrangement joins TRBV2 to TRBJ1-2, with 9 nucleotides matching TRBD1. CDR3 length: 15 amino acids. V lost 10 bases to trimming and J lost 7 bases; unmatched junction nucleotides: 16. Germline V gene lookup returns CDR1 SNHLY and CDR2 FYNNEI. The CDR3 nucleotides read TGTGCCAACGCCCGGGACAGGGAGCCTATGAGTGGCTACACCTTC. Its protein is CANARDREPMSGYTF.

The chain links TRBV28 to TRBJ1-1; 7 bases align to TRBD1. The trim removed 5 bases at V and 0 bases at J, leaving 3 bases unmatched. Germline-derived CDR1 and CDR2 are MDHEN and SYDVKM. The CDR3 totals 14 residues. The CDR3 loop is CASSRGQLNTEAFF. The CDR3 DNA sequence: TGTGCCAGCAGTAGGGGACAGTTGAACACTGAAGCTTTCTTT.

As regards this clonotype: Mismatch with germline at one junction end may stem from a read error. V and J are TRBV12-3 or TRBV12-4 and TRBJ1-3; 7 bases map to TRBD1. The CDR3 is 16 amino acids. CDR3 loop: CANSFFTGAGGNTIYF. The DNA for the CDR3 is TGTGCCAACAGTTTCTTCACAGGGGCCGGAGGAAACACCATATATTTT.

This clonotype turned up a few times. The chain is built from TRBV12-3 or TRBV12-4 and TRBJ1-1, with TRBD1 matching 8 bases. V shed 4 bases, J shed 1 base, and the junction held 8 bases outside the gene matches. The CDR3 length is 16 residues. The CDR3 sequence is CASSSLQGTGNTEAFF. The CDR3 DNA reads TGTGCCAGCAGTTCCCTACAGGGGACAGGGAACACTGAAGCTTTCTTT.

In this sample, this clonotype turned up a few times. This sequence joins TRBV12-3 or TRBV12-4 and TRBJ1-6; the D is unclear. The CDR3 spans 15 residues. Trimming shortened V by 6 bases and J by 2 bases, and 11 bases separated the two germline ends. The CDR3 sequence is CASSSRVPYNSPLHF. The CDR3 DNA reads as TGTGCCAGCAGCAGTCGTGTCCCCTATAATTCACCCCTCCACTTT.

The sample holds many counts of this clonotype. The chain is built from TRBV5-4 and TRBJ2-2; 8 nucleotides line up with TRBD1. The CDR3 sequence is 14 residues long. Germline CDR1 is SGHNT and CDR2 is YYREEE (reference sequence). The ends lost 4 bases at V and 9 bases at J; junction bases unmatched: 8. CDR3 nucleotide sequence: TGTGCCAGCAGCCCTGGACAGGGTTACCGGGAGCTGTTTTTT. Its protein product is CASSPGQGYRELFF.

The CDR3: CASSLAGVKDYEQYF. The CDR3 DNA is TGCGCCAGCAGCTTGGCCGGAGTTAAGGACTACGAGCAGTACTTC. The rearrangement uses TRBV5-1 and TRBJ2-7; D unresolved. This CDR3 is built from 15 residues. The germline V and J ends were trimmed by 0 bases and 3 bases, with 13 bases remaining between them. Germline assignment: CDR1 SGHRS and CDR2 YFSETQ.

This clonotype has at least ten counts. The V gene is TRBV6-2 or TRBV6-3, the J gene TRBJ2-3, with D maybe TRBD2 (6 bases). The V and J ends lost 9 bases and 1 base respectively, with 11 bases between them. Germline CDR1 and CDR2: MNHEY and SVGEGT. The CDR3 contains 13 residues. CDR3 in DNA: TGTGCCAGTCAGTTAGCGGGCACAGATACGCAGTATTTT. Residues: CASQLAGTDTQYF.

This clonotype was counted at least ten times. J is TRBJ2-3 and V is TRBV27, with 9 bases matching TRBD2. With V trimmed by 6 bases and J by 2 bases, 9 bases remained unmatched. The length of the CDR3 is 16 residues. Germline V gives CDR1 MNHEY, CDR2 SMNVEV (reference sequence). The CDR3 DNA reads TGTGCCAGCAGCACCCGGACTAGCGCCTTCACAGATACGCAGTATTTT. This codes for CASSTRTSAFTDTQYF.

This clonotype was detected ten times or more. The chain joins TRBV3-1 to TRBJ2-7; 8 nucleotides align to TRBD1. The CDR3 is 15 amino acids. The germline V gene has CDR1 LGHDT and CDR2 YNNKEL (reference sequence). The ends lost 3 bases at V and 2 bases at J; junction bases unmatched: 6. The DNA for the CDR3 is TGTGCCAGCAGCCAGCTAAGGACAGGGCCCTACGAGCAGTACTTC. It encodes CASSQLRTGPYEQYF.

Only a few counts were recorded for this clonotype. The CDR3, as DNA: TGTGCCAGCAGCTTAAGGACAGGGATTGGAAACACCATATATTTT. Translated: CASSLRTGIGNTIYF. The chain links TRBV7-9 to TRBJ1-3; 8 bases are a match to TRBD1. CDR1 and CDR2 from the germline V gene are SEHNR and FQNEAQ (reference sequence). The CDR3 is 15 residues long. Losses at the gene ends were 2 bases for V and 3 bases for J; bases not matched to a gene: 3.

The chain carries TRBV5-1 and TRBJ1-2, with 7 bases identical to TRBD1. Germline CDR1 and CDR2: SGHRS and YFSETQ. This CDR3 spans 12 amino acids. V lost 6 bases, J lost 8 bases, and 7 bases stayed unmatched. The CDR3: CASTLDRDGYTF. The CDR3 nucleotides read TGCGCCAGCACACTCGACAGGGACGGCTACACCTTC. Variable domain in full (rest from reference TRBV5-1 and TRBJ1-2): KAGVTQTPRYLIKTRGQQVTLSCSPISGHRSVSWYQQTPGQGLQFLFEYFSETQRNKGNFPGRFSGRQFSNSRSEMNVSTLELGDSALYLCASTLDRDGYTFGSGTRLTVV.

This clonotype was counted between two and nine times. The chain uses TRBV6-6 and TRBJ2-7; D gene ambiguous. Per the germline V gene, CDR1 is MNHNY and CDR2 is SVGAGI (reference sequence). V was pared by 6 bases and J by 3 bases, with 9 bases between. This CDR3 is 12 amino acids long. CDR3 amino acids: CASRNVGYEQYF. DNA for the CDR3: TGTGCCAGCAGGAACGTGGGCTACGAGCAGTACTTC.

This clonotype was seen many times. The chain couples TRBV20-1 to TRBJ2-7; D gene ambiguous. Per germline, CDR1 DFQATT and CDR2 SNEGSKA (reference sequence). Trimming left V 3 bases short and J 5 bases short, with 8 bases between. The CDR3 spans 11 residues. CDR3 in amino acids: CSASLVNEQYF. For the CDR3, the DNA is TGCAGTGCTAGTCTTGTTAACGAGCAGTACTTC.

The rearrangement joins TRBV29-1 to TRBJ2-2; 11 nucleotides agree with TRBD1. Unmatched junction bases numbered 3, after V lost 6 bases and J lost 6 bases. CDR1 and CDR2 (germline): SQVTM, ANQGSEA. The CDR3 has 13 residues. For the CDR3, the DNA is TGCAGCGTCGAGGGACAGGGGGCCGGGGAGCTGTTTTTT. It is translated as CSVEGQGAGELFF.

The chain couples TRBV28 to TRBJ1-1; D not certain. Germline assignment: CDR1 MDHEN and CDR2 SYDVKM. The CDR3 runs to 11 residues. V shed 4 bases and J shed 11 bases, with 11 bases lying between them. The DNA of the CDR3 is TGTGCCAGCAGTTCCGAGGTCGTGGCTTTCTTT. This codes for CASSSEVVAFF.

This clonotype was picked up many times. CDR3 residues: CASRAEGSNSPLHF. The CDR3 DNA is TGTGCCAGCAGAGCCGAAGGAAGCAATTCACCCCTCCACTTT. The rearrangement joins TRBV6-1 to TRBJ1-6, with unresolved D. The CDR3 extends over 14 amino acids. The germline CDR1 and CDR2 sequences are MNHNS and SASEGT. Trimming took 6 bases from V and 7 from J, leaving 13 bases between them.

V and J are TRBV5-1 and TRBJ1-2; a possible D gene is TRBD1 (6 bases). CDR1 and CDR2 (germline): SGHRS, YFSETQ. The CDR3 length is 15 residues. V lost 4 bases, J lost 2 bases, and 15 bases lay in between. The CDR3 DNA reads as TGCGCCAGCAGCGTCGGACAGCAGACAAACTATGGCTACACCTTC. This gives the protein CASSVGQQTNYGYTF.

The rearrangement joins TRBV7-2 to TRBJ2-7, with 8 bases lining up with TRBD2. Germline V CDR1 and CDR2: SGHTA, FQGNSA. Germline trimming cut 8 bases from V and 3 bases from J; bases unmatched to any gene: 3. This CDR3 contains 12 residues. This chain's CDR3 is CASSGLGYEQYF. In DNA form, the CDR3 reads TGTGCCAGCTCGGGACTAGGCTACGAGCAGTACTTC.

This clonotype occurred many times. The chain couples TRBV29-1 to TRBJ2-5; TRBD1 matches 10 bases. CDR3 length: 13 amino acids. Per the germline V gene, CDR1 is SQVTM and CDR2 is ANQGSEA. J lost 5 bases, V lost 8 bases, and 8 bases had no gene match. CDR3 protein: CSFRQGAAETQYF. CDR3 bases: TGCAGCTTTCGACAGGGGGCGGCGGAGACCCAGTACTTC. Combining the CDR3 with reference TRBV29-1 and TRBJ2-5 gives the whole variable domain SAVISQKPSRDICQRGTSLTIQCQVDSQVTMMFWYRQQPGQSLTLIATANQGSEATYESGFVIDKFPISRPNLTFSTLTVSNMSPEDSSIYLCSFRQGAAETQYFGPGTRLLVL.

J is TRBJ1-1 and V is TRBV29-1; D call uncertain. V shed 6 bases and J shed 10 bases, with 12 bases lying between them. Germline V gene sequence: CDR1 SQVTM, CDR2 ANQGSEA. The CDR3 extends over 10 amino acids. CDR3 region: CSVRYPGAFF. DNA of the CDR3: TGCAGCGTCCGTTACCCGGGAGCTTTCTTT.

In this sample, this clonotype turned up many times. CDR3 protein: CSVSDTYTEAFF. The CDR3 coding sequence is TGCAGCGTGTCTGACACTTACACTGAAGCTTTCTTT. The V call is TRBV29-1, the J call TRBJ1-1; D not resolved. This CDR3 has 12 amino acids. V was pared by 6 bases and J by 3 bases, with 11 bases between. CDR1 and CDR2 (germline): SQVTM, ANQGSEA.

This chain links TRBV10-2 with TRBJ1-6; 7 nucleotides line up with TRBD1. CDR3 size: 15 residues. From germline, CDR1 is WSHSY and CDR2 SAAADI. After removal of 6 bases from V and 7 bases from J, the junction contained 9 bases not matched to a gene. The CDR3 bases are TGCGCCAGCAGACCCGGGACAGCGGGGAATTCACCCCTCCACTTT. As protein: CASRPGTAGNSPLHF.